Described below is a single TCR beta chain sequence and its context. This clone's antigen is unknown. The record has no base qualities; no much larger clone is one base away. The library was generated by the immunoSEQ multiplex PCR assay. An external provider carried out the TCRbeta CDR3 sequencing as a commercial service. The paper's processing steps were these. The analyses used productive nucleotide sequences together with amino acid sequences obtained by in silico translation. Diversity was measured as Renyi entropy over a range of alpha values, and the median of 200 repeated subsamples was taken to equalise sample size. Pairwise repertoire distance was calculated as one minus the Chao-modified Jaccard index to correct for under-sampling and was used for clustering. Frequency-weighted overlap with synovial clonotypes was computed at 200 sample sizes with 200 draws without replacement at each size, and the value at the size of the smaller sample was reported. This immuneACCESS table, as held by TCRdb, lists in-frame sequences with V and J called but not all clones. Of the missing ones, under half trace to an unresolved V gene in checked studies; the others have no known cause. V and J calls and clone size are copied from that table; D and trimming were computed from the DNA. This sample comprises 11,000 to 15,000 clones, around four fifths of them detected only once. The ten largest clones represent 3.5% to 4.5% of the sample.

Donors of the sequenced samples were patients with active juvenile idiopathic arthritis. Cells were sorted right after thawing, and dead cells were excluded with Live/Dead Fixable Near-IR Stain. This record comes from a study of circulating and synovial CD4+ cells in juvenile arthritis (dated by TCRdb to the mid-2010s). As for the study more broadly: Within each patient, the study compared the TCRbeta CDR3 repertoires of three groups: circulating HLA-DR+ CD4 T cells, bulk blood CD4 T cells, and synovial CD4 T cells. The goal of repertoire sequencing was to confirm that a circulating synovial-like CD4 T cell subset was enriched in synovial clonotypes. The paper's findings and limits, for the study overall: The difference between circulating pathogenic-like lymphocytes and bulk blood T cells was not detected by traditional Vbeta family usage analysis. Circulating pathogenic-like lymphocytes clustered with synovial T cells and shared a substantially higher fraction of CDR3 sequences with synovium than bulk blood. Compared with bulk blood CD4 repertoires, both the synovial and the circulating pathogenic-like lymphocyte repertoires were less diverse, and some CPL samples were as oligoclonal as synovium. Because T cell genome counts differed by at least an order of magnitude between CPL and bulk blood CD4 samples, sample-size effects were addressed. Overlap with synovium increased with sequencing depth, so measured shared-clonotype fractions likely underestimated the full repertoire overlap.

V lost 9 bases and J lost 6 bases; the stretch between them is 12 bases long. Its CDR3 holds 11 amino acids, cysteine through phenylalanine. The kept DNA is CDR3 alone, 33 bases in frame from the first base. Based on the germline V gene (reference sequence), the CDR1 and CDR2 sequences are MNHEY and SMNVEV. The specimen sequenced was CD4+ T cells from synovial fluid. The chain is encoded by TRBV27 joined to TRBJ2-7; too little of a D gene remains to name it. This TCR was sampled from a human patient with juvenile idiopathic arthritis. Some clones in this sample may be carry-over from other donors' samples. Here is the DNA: TGTGCCAGTATGAGAAGCTCCGAGCAGTACTTC. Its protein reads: CASMRSSEQYF.